The sample holds many counts of the clone carrying this T cell receptor beta chain. Its target is unknown. CDR1 and CDR2 from the germline V gene are SGHKS and YYEKEE (reference sequence). The CDR3 is 16 residues long. The V gene lost 0 bases and the J gene lost 0 bases, with 10 bases spanning the gap. The data belong to a study of blood T cells in healthy people across ages. Study-wide points: Roughly linear declines in TCR beta diversity per million T cells occurred with age. The study found TCR beta diversity correlated strongly with naive T cell percentage.

Using a J-beta primer mix together with a sample-barcoded 5' primer, a second PCR was run for about 6 to 11 cycles. TCRdb called the 5' RACE reads again in MiXCR, with one record for every CDR3 protein. The sample records fewer than 950,000 distinct CDR3 sequences, roughly 35% being singletons. Material: blood. This chain links TRBV5-5 with TRBJ2-1; weak D call: TRBD2 (5 bases). This TCR derives from a man younger than 35 in good health. In DNA, the CDR3 is TGTGCCAGCAGCTTGGCCGGCAGCGGCTCCTACAATGAGCAGTTCTTC. It yields the protein CASSLAGSGSYNEQFF.